This T cell receptor beta chain derives from a study of blood T cell repertoires in COVID-19. The CDR3 is 13 amino acids. In germline, CDR1 is SSHAT, CDR2 FNYEAQ (reference sequence). V lost 5 bases and J lost 4; bases outside the gene matches: 0. Generated by immunoSEQ multiplex PCR, the TCRdb table keeps only in-frame clones and is missing some. The sample shows fewer than 200,000 clones, about 83% of them seen only once. The sequence was obtained from a woman older than 75 with acute or convalescent COVID-19. The sample consisted of peripheral blood. This chain links TRBV7-7 with TRBJ2-5; 11 positions match TRBD2. The CDR3 coding sequence is TGTGCCAGCAGCGGGACTAGCGGAGAGACCCAGTACTTC. This codes for CASSGTSGETQYF.